The 8 T cell receptor beta chains reported below all come from one sample, sequenced in a study of regulatory T cells in long-lasting Graves disease. Construction of the TCR beta libraries employed iRepertoire HTBI primers in conjunction with Arm-PCR of CDR3 regions. TCRdb re-called the multiplex PCR reads through MiXCR, storing one row per CDR3 protein. The sample lists 350,000 to 550,000 distinct CDR3 sequences, around 14% occurring once. As for time point: newly diagnosed GD, antithyroid drugs for less than 3 months. RNA extracted from PBMCs served as the sequencing template. These data also formed part of another study, on T cells in Graves' hyperthyroidism and ophthalmopathy.

The sequencing used peripheral blood mononuclear cells (PBMCs), collected at new diagnosis, from a patient treated with antithyroid drugs. These receptors came from a woman aged 30 to 39 with Graves disease.

A single count supports this clonotype. The chain joins TRBV20-1 to TRBJ1-2; D is ambiguous. There are 15 residues in the CDR3. Germline V gives CDR1 DFQATT, CDR2 SNEGSKA (reference sequence). V lost 5 bases and J lost 4, with 20 bases in between. CDR3 nucleotide sequence: TGCAGTGCTCGCACAACGACTGAGGAAACCTATGGCTACACCTTC. Protein sequence: CSARTTTEETYGYTF.

This clonotype was found a few times. This chain links TRBV14 with TRBJ1-6; D not certain. V was pared by 0 bases and J by 14 bases, with 23 bases between. Germline V gene sequence: CDR1 SGHDN, CDR2 FVKESK. The CDR3 consists of 17 residues. The CDR3 region has the DNA TGTGCCAGCAGCCAAGATCATGGCCGGGTCGGTCCCTTCACCCTCCACTTT. Its translation: CASSQDHGRVGPFTLHF. The complete variable domain, with remaining parts taken from reference TRBV14 and TRBJ1-6, reads EAGVTQFPSHSVIEKGQTVTLRCDPISGHDNLYWYRRVMGKEIKFLLHFVKESKQDESGMPNNRFLAERTGGTYSTLKVQPAELEDSGVYFCASSQDHGRVGPFTLHFGNGTRLTVT.

The table lists this clonotype with a count of one. The chain employs TRBV5-4 and TRBJ2-2; D ambiguous. The CDR3 consists of 13 residues. V gave up 3 bases and J gave up 7 bases, with 10 bases separating them. CDR1 SGHNT and CDR2 YYREEE come from the germline V gene (reference sequence). The DNA for the CDR3 is TGTGCCAGCAGCTCCCAAGTGAGCGGGGAGCTGTTTTTT. Protein sequence: CASSSQVSGELFF.

In this sample, this clonotype turned up a few times. One end of the junction is discordant with germline, which a read error may explain. The genes are TRBV6-5 and TRBJ1-3, with TRBD1 as a possible D gene (6 bases). The CDR3 covers 14 residues. Germline values: CDR1 MNHEY, CDR2 SVGAGI. CDR3 residues: CAGSYRELGNTIYF. DNA of the CDR3: TGTGCCGGCAGTTACAGGGAGCTTGGAAACACCATATATTTT.

Written as DNA, the CDR3 is TGTGCCAGCAGAGCGGACGTCTACGAGCAGTACTTC. This translates into CASRADVYEQYF. The chain has TRBV14 and TRBJ2-7, with a weak D call TRBD2 (5 bases). The length of the CDR3 is 12 residues. The germline V and J ends were trimmed by 6 bases and 3 bases, with 9 bases remaining between them. The germline CDR1 and CDR2 sequences are SGHDN and FVKESK.

This clonotype showed up just a few times. The chain carries TRBV7-2 and TRBJ2-7; TRBD2 matches 13 bases. The CDR3 extends over 15 amino acids. From germline, CDR1 is SGHTA and CDR2 FQGNSA. Trimming removed 1 base from V and 8 bases from J; junction bases left unmatched: 5. The CDR3 spells CASSLERTSGSKQYF. As DNA, the CDR3 is TGTGCCAGCAGCTTAGAGAGGACTAGCGGGAGCAAGCAGTACTTC.

V usage is TRBV7-3 and J usage is TRBJ2-6, with 7 bases aligning to TRBD1. The CDR3 is 17 amino acids. V shed 2 bases and J 0 bases; nucleotides not matched to a gene: 4. CDR1 is SGHTA, CDR2 FQGTGA, per germline. CDR3 residues: CASSLLGQSSGANVLTF. The CDR3 DNA is TGTGCCAGCAGCTTACTGGGACAGAGCTCTGGGGCCAACGTCCTGACTTTC.

This clonotype occurred many times. The chain carries TRBV7-9 and TRBJ2-1; perhaps D is TRBD1 or TRBD2 (5 bases each). The CDR3 consists of 12 residues. From germline, CDR1 is SEHNR and CDR2 FQNEAQ (reference sequence). V dropped 2 bases and J dropped 8 bases, with 7 bases sitting between them. For the CDR3, the DNA is TGTGCCAGCAGCTTATTGGGGGATGAGCAGTTCTTC. It encodes CASSLLGDEQFF.